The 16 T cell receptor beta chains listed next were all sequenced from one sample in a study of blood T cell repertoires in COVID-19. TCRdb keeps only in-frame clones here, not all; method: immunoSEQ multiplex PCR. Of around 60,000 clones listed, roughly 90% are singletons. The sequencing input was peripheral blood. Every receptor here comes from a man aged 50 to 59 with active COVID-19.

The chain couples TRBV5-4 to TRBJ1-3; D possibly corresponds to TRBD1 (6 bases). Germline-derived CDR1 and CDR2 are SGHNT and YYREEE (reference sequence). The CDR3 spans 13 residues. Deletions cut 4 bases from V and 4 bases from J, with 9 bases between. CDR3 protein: CASSLTGGNTIYF. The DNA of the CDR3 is TGTGCCAGCAGCCTCACAGGGGGAAACACCATATATTTT.

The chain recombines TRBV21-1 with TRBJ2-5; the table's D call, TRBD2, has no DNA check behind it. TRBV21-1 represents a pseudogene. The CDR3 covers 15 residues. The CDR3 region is CASSKPFRVAETQYF. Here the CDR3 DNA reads TGTGCCAGCAGCAAACCCTTTCGGGTCGCGGAGACCCAGTACTTC.

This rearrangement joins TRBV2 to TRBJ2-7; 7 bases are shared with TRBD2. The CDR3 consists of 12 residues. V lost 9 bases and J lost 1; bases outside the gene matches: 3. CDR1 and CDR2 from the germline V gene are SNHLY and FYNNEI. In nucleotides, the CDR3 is TGTGCCAGTCGCGGGGGATCCTACGAGCAGTACTTC. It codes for CASRGGSYEQYF.

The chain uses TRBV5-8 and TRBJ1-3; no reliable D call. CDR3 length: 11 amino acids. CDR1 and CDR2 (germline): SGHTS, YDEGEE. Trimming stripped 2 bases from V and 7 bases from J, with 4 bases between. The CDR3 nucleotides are TGTGCCAGCAGCTTAGCTAACACCATATATTTT. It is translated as CASSLANTIYF.

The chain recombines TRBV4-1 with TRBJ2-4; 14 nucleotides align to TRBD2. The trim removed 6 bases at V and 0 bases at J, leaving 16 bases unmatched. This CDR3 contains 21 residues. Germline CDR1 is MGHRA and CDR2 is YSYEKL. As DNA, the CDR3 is TGCGCCAGCAGTCGAACCTCGGGACTAGCGGGGGATCATCTAGCCAAAAACATTCAGTACTTC. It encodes CASSRTSGLAGDHLAKNIQYF.

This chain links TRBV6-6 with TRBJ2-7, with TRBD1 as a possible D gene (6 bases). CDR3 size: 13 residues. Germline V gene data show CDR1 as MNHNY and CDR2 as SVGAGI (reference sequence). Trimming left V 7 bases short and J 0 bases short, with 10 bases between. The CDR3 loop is CASKGDNSYEQYF. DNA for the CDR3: TGTGCCAGCAAGGGGGACAACTCCTACGAGCAGTACTTC.

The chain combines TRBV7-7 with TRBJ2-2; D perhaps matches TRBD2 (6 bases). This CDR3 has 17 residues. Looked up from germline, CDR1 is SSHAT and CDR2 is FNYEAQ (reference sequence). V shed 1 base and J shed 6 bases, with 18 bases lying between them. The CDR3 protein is CASSLDRVRGEAGELFF. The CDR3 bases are TGTGCCAGCAGCTTAGATCGGGTGCGGGGTGAGGCCGGGGAGCTGTTTTTT.

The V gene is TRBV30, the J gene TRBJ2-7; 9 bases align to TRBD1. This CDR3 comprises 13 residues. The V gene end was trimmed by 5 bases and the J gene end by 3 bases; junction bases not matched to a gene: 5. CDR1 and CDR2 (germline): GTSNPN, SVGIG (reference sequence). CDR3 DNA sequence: TGTGCCTGGGGACCGGGACAGGGCTACGAGCAGTACTTC. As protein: CAWGPGQGYEQYF.

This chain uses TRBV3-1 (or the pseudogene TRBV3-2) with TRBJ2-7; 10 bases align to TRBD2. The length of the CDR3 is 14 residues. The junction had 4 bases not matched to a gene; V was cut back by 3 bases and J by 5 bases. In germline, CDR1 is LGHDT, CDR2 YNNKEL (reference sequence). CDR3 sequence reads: CASSHSGGPHEQYF. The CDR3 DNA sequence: TGTGCCAGCAGCCATAGCGGGGGGCCCCACGAGCAGTACTTC.

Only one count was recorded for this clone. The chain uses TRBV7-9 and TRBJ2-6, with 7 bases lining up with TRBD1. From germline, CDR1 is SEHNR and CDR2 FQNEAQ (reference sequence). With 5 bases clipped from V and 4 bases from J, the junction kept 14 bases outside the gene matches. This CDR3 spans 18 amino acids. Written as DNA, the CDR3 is TGTGCCAGCAGCCCTGGACAGGAGGTCCTCGGGGGGGCCAACGTCCTGACTTTC. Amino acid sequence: CASSPGQEVLGGANVLTF. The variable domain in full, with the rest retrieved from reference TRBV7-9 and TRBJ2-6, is DTGVSQNPRHKITKRGQNVTFRCDPISEHNRLYWYRQTLGQGPEFLTYFQNEAQLEKSRLLSDRFSAERPKGSFSTLEIQRTEQGDSAMYLCASSPGQEVLGGANVLTFGAGSRLTVL.

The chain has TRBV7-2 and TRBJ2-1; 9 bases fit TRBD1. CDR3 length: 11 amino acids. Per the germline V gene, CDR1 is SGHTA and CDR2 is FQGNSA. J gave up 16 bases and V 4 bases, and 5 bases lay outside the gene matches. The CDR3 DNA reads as TGTGCCAGCAGCTCCCGGGACAGGGATTTCTTC. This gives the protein CASSSRDRDFF. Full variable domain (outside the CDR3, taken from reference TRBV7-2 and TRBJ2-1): GAGVSQSPSNKVTEKGKDVELRCDPISGHTALYWYRQSLGQGLEFLIYFQGNSAPDKSGLPSDRFSAERTGGSVSTLTIQRTQQEDSAVYLCASSSRDRDFFGPGTRLTVL.

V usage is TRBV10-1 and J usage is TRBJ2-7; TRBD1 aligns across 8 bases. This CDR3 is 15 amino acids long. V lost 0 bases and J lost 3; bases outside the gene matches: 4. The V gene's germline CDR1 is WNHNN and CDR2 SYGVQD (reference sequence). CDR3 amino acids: CASSESRGRSYEQYF. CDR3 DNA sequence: TGCGCCAGCAGTGAGTCCAGGGGGCGCAGCTACGAGCAGTACTTC.

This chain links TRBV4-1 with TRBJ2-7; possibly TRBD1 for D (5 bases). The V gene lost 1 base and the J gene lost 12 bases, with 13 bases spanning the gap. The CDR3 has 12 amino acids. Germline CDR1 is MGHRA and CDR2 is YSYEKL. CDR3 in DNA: TGCGCCAGCAGCCAAGGATTGGACAACCGGTACTTC. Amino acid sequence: CASSQGLDNRYF.

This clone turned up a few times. This CDR3 reads CASSLSPRGGKPDTQYF. The CDR3 bases are TGTGCCAGCAGCTTATCGCCCCGGGGGGGCAAGCCAGATACGCAGTATTTT. The chain links TRBV13 to TRBJ2-3, with 8 bases aligning to TRBD2. Trimming at V came to 2 bases and at J to 4 bases, leaving 11 bases not matched to a gene. Germline values: CDR1 PRHDT, CDR2 FYEKMQ (reference sequence). The CDR3 loop spans 17 amino acids.

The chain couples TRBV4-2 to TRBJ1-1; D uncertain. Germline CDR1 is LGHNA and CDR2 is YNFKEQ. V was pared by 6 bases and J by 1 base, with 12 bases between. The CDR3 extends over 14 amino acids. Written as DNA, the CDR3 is TGTGCCAGCAGAGAAACGGGAGCGAACACTGAAGCTTTCTTT. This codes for CASRETGANTEAFF.

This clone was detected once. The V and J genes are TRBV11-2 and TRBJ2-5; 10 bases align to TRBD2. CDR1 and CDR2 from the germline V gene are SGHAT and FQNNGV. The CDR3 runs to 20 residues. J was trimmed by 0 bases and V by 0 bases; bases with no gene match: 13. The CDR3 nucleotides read TGTGCCAGCAGCTTAGATTGGTCTAGCGGGGGCCGAAATTACCAAGAGACCCAGTACTTC. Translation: CASSLDWSSGGRNYQETQYF.